The 20 T cell receptor beta chains in this list originate from one sample, sequenced in a study of PD-L1 blockade in urothelial cancer. Generated by immunoSEQ multiplex PCR, the TCRdb table keeps only in-frame clones and is missing some. The table includes some 51,000 clones, approximately 90% detected once. Regarding time point: peripheral blood 6 weeks after treatment start. The sample in question was PBMCs, obtained around atezolizumab (anti-PD-L1) treatment. These receptors came from a man between 60 and 70 years old with urothelial cancer.

The genes are TRBV19 and TRBJ1-3; no definite D call. CDR1 is LNHDA and CDR2 is SQIVND in the germline V gene (reference sequence). This CDR3 spans 13 amino acids. Trimming removed 6 bases at V and 2 bases at J, with 8 bases between. Written as DNA, the CDR3 is TGTGCCAGTAGATATGGGCCTGGAAACACCATATATTTT. Encoded protein: CASRYGPGNTIYF.

This chain uses TRBV29-1 with TRBJ2-2; 10 bases are a match to TRBD2. Trimming at V came to 0 bases and at J to 6 bases, leaving 10 bases not matched to a gene. CDR1 is SQVTM, CDR2 ANQGSEA, per germline. The CDR3 has 17 amino acids. CDR3 loop: CSVEEASGRARSGELFF. CDR3 sequence (DNA): TGCAGCGTTGAAGAGGCCAGCGGGAGGGCCCGGTCCGGGGAGCTGTTTTTT.

The chain recombines TRBV4-1 with TRBJ2-1, with D unresolved. The CDR3 spans 16 residues. CDR1 and CDR2 from the germline V gene are MGHRA and YSYEKL. The V end was cut by 1 base, the J end by 0 bases, with 10 bases between. The CDR3 spells CASSQATTSSYNEQFF. The CDR3 region has the DNA TGCGCCAGCAGCCAAGCTACCACCTCCTCCTACAATGAGCAGTTCTTC.

The chain links TRBV28 to TRBJ1-1; 9 nucleotides match TRBD1. Germline V lookup: CDR1 MDHEN, CDR2 SYDVKM. V was clipped by 3 bases and J by 8 bases; unmatched bases: 13. CDR3 size: 16 residues. CDR3 sequence reads: CASSFLPRTGATEAFF. CDR3 DNA: TGTGCCAGCAGTTTCCTCCCCCGGACAGGGGCCACCGAAGCTTTCTTT.

The chain has TRBV5-6 and TRBJ1-6; weak D call: TRBD1 (6 bases). V was cut by 1 base and J by 0 bases, with 8 bases left in between. In germline, CDR1 is SGHDT, CDR2 YYEEEE. CDR3 length: 16 residues. The CDR3: CASSLQGSSYNSPLHF. DNA of the CDR3: TGTGCCAGCAGCTTGCAGGGGAGCTCCTATAATTCACCCCTCCACTTT.

The chain combines TRBV4-1 with TRBJ2-5; 8 positions match TRBD2. Germline values: CDR1 MGHRA, CDR2 YSYEKL. The CDR3 has 18 residues. V lost 2 bases and J lost 4; bases outside the gene matches: 15. CDR3 bases: TGCGCCAGCAGCCAAAATCCCCCGACTAGCGCCAGGGGAGAGACCCAGTACTTC. Its translation: CASSQNPPTSARGETQYF.

The chain recombines TRBV4-3 with TRBJ2-3; 7 bases agree with TRBD2. CDR1 LGHNA and CDR2 YSLEER come from the germline V gene. The CDR3 runs to 15 residues. The trim removed 0 bases at V and 1 base at J, leaving 1 base unmatched. In nucleotides, the CDR3 is TGCGCCAGCAGCCAAGATCTAGCGGGCACAGATACGCAGTATTTT. The encoded protein is CASSQDLAGTDTQYF.

This chain uses TRBV5-1 with TRBJ1-4; D remains unclear. Germline-derived CDR1 and CDR2 are SGHRS and YFSETQ. V was trimmed by 0 bases and J by 6 bases, leaving 9 bases between them. This CDR3 comprises 14 residues. The DNA of the CDR3 is TGCGCCAGCAGCTTGGTGGCCGGGGATGAAAAACTGTTTTTT. Residues: CASSLVAGDEKLFF.

The chain recombines TRBV5-6 with TRBJ2-7, with 10 bases matching TRBD2. Germline CDR1 reads SGHDT; CDR2 reads YYEEEE. The CDR3 contains 15 residues. V lost 6 bases to trimming and J lost 5 bases; unmatched junction nucleotides: 11. The CDR3 loop is CASTVILAGRHEQYF. CDR3 sequence (DNA): TGTGCCAGCACCGTAATACTAGCGGGAAGGCACGAGCAGTACTTC. The full variable domain, in which reference TRBV5-6 and TRBJ2-7 provide the parts outside the CDR3, is DAGVTQSPTHLIKTRGQQVTLRCSPKSGHDTVSWYQQALGQGPQFIFQYYEEEERQRGNFPDRFSGHQFPNYSSELNVNALLLGDSALYLCASTVILAGRHEQYFGPGTRLTVT.

The count of this clone is one. This rearrangement joins TRBV6-5 to TRBJ2-7; 10 nucleotides align to TRBD2. V lost 2 bases and J lost 5; bases outside the gene matches: 6. CDR3 size: 15 residues. The germline V gene encodes CDR1 MNHEY and CDR2 SVGAGI. CDR3 amino acids: CASSYGTSASNEQYF. As DNA, the CDR3 is TGTGCCAGCAGTTACGGGACTAGCGCCTCTAACGAGCAGTACTTC.

This clone was detected once. The V gene is TRBV5-8, the J gene TRBJ2-3; D is perhaps TRBD1 (6 bases). With 2 bases removed from V and 2 bases from J, the gap between germline ends came to 12 bases. The CDR3 length is 15 residues. The germline V gene has CDR1 SGHTS and CDR2 YDEGEE. Written as DNA, the CDR3 is TGTGCCAGCAGCTTAACAGGGTCCCCCACAGATACGCAGTATTTT. This gives the protein CASSLTGSPTDTQYF.

This chain uses TRBV5-1 with TRBJ1-4, with 7 bases matching TRBD1. The CDR3 is 15 amino acids. Germline trimming cut 1 base from V and 4 bases from J; bases unmatched to any gene: 4. Germline V gene data show CDR1 as SGHRS and CDR2 as YFSETQ. The CDR3 is CASSLQGGDNEKLFF. CDR3 DNA sequence: TGCGCCAGCAGCTTGCAGGGGGGTGATAATGAAAAACTGTTTTTT.

This chain links TRBV7-2 with TRBJ2-4, with a possible D match to TRBD2 (7 bases). The CDR3 length is 12 residues. CDR1 and CDR2 (germline): SGHTA, FQGNSA. Trimming pared 5 bases from V and 16 bases from J, leaving 18 bases between. The CDR3 reads CASSVKGEGQYF. The CDR3 DNA is TGTGCCAGCAGCGTCAAGGGGGAGGGCCAATACTTC.

This clone was seen only a few times. The V and J genes are TRBV30 and TRBJ2-1, with TRBD2 identical over 12 bases. V shed 7 bases and J 0 bases; nucleotides not matched to a gene: 16. Germline loops: CDR1 GTSNPN, CDR2 SVGIG (reference sequence). CDR3 length equals 19 residues. For the CDR3, the DNA is TGTGCCTACCTAAACCGGCTAGCGGGGGGGAAAAGCTCCTACAATGAGCAGTTCTTC. The encoded protein is CAYLNRLAGGKSSYNEQFF.

The chain is built from TRBV10-3 and TRBJ2-3, with a tentative D call TRBD1 (6 bases). This CDR3 spans 14 amino acids. Deletions cut 2 bases from V and 2 bases from J, with 8 bases between. In germline, CDR1 is ENHRY, CDR2 SYGVKD. CDR3 sequence: CAISEDRFTDTQYF. CDR3 in DNA: TGTGCCATCAGTGAGGACAGGTTCACAGATACGCAGTATTTT.

The CDR3 DNA follows: TGTGCCTGGAGTGTACCTAGCGGGACGACAGAGACCCAGTACTTC. Translation: CAWSVPSGTTETQYF. This chain joins TRBV30 and TRBJ2-5; TRBD2 matches 9 bases. The CDR3 runs to 15 residues. With V trimmed by 0 bases and J by 4 bases, 6 bases remained unmatched. Germline lookup yields CDR1 GTSNPN and CDR2 SVGIG (reference sequence).

This clone has only one observation. The chain couples TRBV28 to TRBJ1-3; TRBD1 matches at 7 bases. The CDR3 length is 13 residues. The trim removed 10 bases at V and 2 bases at J, leaving 5 bases unmatched. Germline CDR1 is MDHEN and CDR2 is SYDVKM. CDR3 sequence: CATIGGAGNTIYF. The CDR3 bases are TGTGCCACCATAGGGGGCGCTGGAAACACCATATATTTT.

The CDR3 region has the DNA TGTGCCAGTAGTATCGACGTGGGCAGCAACGCTAACTATGGCTACACCTTC. It is translated as CASSIDVGSNANYGYTF. The chain links TRBV19 to TRBJ1-2; the D is unclear. Germline lookup yields CDR1 LNHDA and CDR2 SQIVND (reference sequence). Trimming removed 3 bases at V and 0 bases at J, with 17 bases between. The CDR3 has 17 amino acids.

This sequence joins TRBV7-2 and TRBJ2-7; TRBD2 matches 8 bases. The V segment lost 3 bases and the J segment 3 bases; nucleotides outside the gene matches: 7. This CDR3 region has 15 residues. CDR1 and CDR2 (germline): SGHTA, FQGNSA. CDR3 residues: CASSFGGASSYEQYF. The CDR3 DNA reads TGTGCCAGCAGCTTCGGGGGGGCCAGTAGCTACGAGCAGTACTTC. The full variable domain, its missing parts supplied by reference TRBV7-2 and TRBJ2-7, is GAGVSQSPSNKVTEKGKDVELRCDPISGHTALYWYRQSLGQGLEFLIYFQGNSAPDKSGLPSDRFSAERTGGSVSTLTIQRTQQEDSAVYLCASSFGGASSYEQYFGPGTRLTVT.

The CDR3 protein is CASSLGAGTGNTEAFF. As DNA, the CDR3 is TGCGCCAGCAGCTTGGGGGCCGGGACAGGGAACACTGAAGCTTTCTTT. The gene calls are TRBV5-1 and TRBJ1-1, with 8 bases lining up with TRBD1. Germline V gene sequence: CDR1 SGHRS, CDR2 YFSETQ. The CDR3 totals 16 residues. J was trimmed by 1 base and V by 0 bases; bases with no gene match: 5. Full variable domain (missing parts from reference TRBV5-1 and TRBJ1-1): KAGVTQTPRYLIKTRGQQVTLSCSPISGHRSVSWYQQTPGQGLQFLFEYFSETQRNKGNFPGRFSGRQFSNSRSEMNVSTLELGDSALYLCASSLGAGTGNTEAFFGQGTRLTVV.